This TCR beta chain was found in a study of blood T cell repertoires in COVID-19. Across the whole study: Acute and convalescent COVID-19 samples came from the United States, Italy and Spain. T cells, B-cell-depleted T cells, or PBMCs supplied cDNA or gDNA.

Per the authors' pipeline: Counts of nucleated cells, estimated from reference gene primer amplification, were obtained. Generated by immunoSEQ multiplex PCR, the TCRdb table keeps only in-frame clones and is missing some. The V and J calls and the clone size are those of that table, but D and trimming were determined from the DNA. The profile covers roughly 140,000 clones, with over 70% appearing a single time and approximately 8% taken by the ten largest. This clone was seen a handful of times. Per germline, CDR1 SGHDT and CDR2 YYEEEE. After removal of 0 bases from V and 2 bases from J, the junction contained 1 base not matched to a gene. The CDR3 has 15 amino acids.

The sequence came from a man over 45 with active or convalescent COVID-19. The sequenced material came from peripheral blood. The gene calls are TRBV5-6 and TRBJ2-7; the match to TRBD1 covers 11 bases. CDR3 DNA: TGTGCCAGCAGCTTGGGGACAGGGGGCCCCTACGAGCAGTACTTC. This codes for CASSLGTGGPYEQYF. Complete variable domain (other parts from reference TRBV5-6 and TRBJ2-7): DAGVTQSPTHLIKTRGQQVTLRCSPKSGHDTVSWYQQALGQGPQFIFQYYEEEERQRGNFPDRFSGHQFPNYSSELNVNALLLGDSALYLCASSLGTGGPYEQYFGPGTRLTVT.